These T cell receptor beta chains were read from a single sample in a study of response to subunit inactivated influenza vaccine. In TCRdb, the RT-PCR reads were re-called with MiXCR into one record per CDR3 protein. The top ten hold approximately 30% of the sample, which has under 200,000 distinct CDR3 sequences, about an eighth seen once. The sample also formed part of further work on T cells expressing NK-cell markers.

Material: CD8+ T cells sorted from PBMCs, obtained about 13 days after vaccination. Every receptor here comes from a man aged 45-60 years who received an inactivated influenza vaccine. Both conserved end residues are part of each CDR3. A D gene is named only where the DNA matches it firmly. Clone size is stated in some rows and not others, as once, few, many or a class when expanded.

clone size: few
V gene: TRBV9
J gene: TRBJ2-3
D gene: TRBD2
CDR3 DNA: TGTGCCAGCAGCGCGAGCGGGAGGGGGGGCACAGATACGCAGTATTTT
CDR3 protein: CASSASGRGGTDTQYF

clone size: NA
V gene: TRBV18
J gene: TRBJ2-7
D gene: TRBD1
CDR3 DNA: TGTGCCAGCTCACACAGGGGCCCGTTCTACGAGCAGTACTTC
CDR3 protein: CASSHRGPFYEQYF

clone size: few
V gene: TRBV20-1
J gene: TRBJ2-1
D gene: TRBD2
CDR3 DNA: TGCAGTGCTATTGGGACTAGCGGGAGGTCGAGCTCCTACAATGAGCAGTTCTTC
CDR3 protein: CSAIGTSGRSSSYNEQFF

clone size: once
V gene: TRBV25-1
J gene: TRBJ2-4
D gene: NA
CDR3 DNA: TGTGCCAGCATTCCAACAGGGAAAAACATTCAGTACTTC
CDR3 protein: CASIPTGKNIQYF

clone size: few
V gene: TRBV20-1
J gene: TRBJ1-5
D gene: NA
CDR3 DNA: TGCAGTGCTAGAGATAACGGGGAAGGTCAGCCCCAGCATTTT
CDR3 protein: CSARDNGEGQPQHF

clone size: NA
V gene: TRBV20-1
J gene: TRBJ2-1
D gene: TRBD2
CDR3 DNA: TGCAGTGCTAGAGCACCCGAGGGACTAGCGGGGGGCCAACTCGTATACAATGAGCAGTTCTTC
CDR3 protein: CSARAPEGLAGGQLVYNEQFF

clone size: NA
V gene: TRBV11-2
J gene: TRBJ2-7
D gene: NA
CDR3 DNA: TGTGCCAGCAGCTTAGAGATGAGTTACGAGCAGTACTTC
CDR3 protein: CASSLEMSYEQYF

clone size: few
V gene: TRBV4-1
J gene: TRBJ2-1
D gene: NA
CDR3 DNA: TGCGCCAGCAGCCAAGTTGTGCAGTCGGGCGGGGGCCCCTACAATGAGCAGTTCTTC
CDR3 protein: CASSQVVQSGGGPYNEQFF

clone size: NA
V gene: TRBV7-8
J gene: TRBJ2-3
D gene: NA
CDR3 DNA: TGTGCCAGCAGCCCCGCAGGGTGGATACGAGATACGCAGTATTTT
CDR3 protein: CASSPAGWIRDTQYF

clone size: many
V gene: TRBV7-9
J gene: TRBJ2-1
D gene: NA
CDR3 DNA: TGTGCCAGCACCTTTACGGGTACCAACAATGAGCAGTTCTTC
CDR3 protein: CASTFTGTNNEQFF

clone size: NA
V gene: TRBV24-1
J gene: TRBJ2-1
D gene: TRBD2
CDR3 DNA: TGTGCCACCAGTGATTTGGCTAGCGGGGGGGCATCCTACAATGAGCAGTTCTTC
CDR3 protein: CATSDLASGGASYNEQFF

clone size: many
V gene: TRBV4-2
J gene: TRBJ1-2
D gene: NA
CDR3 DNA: TGTGCCAGCAGCCAAGAAGGATCCGGGACATTCTATGGCTACACCTTC
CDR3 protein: CASSQEGSGTFYGYTF

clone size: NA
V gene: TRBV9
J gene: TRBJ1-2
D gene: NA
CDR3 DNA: TGTGCCAGCAGCTATCCAGGGGAGTATGGCTACACCTTC
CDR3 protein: CASSYPGEYGYTF

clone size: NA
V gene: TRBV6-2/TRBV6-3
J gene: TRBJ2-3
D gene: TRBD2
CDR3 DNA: TGTGCCAGCAGTTACGAGATAGCGGGAGGGAGCACAGATACGCAGTATTTT
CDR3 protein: CASSYEIAGGSTDTQYF

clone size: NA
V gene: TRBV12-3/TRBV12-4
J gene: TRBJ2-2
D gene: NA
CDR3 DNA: TGTGCCAGCAGTTTGACAGGCGGCAGTACCGGGGAGCTGTTTTTT
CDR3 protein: CASSLTGGSTGELFF

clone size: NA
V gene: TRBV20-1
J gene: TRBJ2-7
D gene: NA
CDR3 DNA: TGCGGTGCTAGAGGCAGAGAAAAGAACGAGCAGTACTTC
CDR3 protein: CGARGREKNEQYF

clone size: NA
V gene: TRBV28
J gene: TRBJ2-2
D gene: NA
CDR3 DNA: TGTGCCAGCAGCCCAAGGTGGCTAAAACACACCGGGGAGCTGTTTTTT
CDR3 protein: CASSPRWLKHTGELFF

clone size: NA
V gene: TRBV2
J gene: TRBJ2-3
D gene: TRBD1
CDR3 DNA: TGTACCAGCACTCTAACAGGGGGAGGCACAGATACGCAGTATTTT
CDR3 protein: CTSTLTGGGTDTQYF

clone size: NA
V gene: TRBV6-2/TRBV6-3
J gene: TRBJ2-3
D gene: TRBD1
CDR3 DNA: TGTGCCAGCAGTTACTCTTCGGTTCAAGGTTGGGCAGGGGGCAGAGATACGCAGTATTTT
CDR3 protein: CASSYSSVQGWAGGRDTQYF

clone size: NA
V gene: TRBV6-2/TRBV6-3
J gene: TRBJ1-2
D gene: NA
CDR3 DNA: TGTGCCAGCAGTTACTCGGCCGAGACCACCTATGGCTACACCTTC
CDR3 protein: CASSYSAETTYGYTF

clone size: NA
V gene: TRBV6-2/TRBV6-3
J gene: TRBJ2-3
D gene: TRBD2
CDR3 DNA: TGTGCCAGCAAACTAGCGGGGAATACGCAGTATTTT
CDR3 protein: CASKLAGNTQYF

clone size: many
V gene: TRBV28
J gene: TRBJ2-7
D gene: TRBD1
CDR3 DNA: TGTGCCAGCAGTTTGGGACAGGGGAGTGGGTACGAGCAGTACTTC
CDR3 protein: CASSLGQGSGYEQYF

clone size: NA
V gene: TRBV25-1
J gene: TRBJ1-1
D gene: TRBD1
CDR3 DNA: TGTGCCAGCAGACCTCAGAGGACAGGGTTCAACACTGAAGCTTTCTTT
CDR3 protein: CASRPQRTGFNTEAFF

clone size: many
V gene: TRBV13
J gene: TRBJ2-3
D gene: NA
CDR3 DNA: TGTGCCAGCAGCTTAGTTCAGGATCCAGATACGCAGTATTTT
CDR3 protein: CASSLVQDPDTQYF

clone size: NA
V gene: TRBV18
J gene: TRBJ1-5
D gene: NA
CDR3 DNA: TGTGCCAGCTCACCGGGCGGCCGCAATCAGCCCCAGCATTTT
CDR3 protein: CASSPGGRNQPQHF

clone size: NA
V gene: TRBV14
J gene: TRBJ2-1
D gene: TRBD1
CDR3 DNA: TGTGCCAGCAGCCATACCGGGACAGTAGATGAGCAGTTCTTC
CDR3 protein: CASSHTGTVDEQFF